Below are 25 T cell receptor beta chains sequenced from a single sample in a study of blood T cell repertoires in COVID-19. Profiled with immunoSEQ multiplex PCR; TCRdb holds only in-frame clones, not every one. The sample includes 200,000 to 250,000 clones, 82% of them seen just once. Source material: peripheral blood. The source of these receptors is a woman in her sixties or seventies with COVID-19, enrolled during active disease.

The chain has TRBV7-3 and TRBJ2-1; 13 bases align to TRBD2. The germline V gene encodes CDR1 SGHTA and CDR2 FQGTGA. CDR3 length: 16 amino acids. Trimming cost V 5 bases and J 7 bases; bases outside gene matches: 8. The CDR3 here is CASSPGGTSGMNEQFF. CDR3 DNA: TGTGCCAGCAGCCCAGGGGGGACTAGCGGGATGAATGAGCAGTTCTTC.

The genes are TRBV7-2 and TRBJ2-3; 11 bases fit TRBD2. Germline lookup yields CDR1 SGHTA and CDR2 FQGNSA. V was clipped by 1 base and J by 11 bases; unmatched bases: 11. This CDR3 comprises 16 residues. The CDR3 spells CASSLDSGTSGLKQYF. CDR3 DNA sequence: TGTGCCAGCAGCTTAGATAGCGGGACTAGCGGATTGAAGCAGTATTTT.

The CDR3 sequence is CASSLVRGRANYGYTF. As DNA, the CDR3 is TGTGCCAGCAGTTTAGTTCGGGGTCGGGCTAACTATGGCTACACCTTC. The rearrangement joins TRBV28 to TRBJ1-2; D gene ambiguous. V shed 2 bases and J shed 0 bases, with 13 bases lying between them. Germline V CDR1 and CDR2: MDHEN, SYDVKM. This CDR3 contains 16 residues.

In the case of this clone: The sample contains more than one DNA sequence encoding this CDR3. The J gene is TRBJ1-1, the V gene TRBV9; D is possibly TRBD1 (5 bases). Germline-derived CDR1 and CDR2 are SGDLS and YYNGEE. The CDR3 length is 12 residues. V lost 5 bases to trimming and J lost 5 bases, with 10 bases between them. The CDR3 sequence: CASSRGGTEAFF. The CDR3 DNA reads TGTGCCAGCAGTAGGGGAGGAACTGAAGCTTTCTTT.

This clone occurred a few times. This rearrangement joins TRBV28 to TRBJ1-5, with 9 bases that match TRBD1. The CDR3 has 17 residues. J lost 4 bases, V lost 5 bases, and 12 bases had no gene match. The germline gives CDR1 MDHEN, CDR2 SYDVKM. For the CDR3, the DNA is TGTGCCAGCAGTGACCCTCCGGGACAGGGTTGGAATCAGCCCCAGCATTTT. Translated: CASSDPPGQGWNQPQHF.

This clone was seen once. This chain connects TRBV10-3 to TRBJ2-1; a weak D match, TRBD1 (7 bases). There are 15 residues in the CDR3. CDR1 and CDR2 (germline): ENHRY, SYGVKD. Trimming removed 4 bases from V and 7 bases from J, with 17 bases in between. DNA of the CDR3: TGTGCCATCAGTGGGGCGGGACAGAAAGTGAATGAGCAGTTCTTC. It encodes CAISGAGQKVNEQFF.

The genes are TRBV6-5 and TRBJ1-6; possibly TRBD1 for D (5 bases). There are 15 residues in the CDR3. Germline lookup yields CDR1 MNHEY and CDR2 SVGAGI. V lost 5 bases and J 10 bases, leaving 18 bases between the germline ends. Written as DNA, the CDR3 is TGTGCCAGCAGTATTCGCCAAGGGGCAGGGTCACCCCTCCACTTT. Protein product: CASSIRQGAGSPLHF.

This chain links TRBV3-1 (or the pseudogene TRBV3-2) with TRBJ2-2, with D perhaps matching TRBD2 (6 bases). This CDR3 is built from 15 residues. The V end lost 2 bases, the J end lost 0 bases, and 7 bases lay between the germline ends. Germline CDR1 LGHDT, CDR2 YNNKEL (reference sequence). The CDR3 loop is CASSQQRANTGELFF. The DNA for the CDR3 is TGTGCCAGCAGCCAACAGCGGGCGAACACCGGGGAGCTGTTTTTT.

Only one count was recorded for this clone. This chain connects TRBV28 to TRBJ1-5, with D maybe TRBD1 (5 bases). The CDR3 covers 13 residues. CDR1 MDHEN and CDR2 SYDVKM come from the germline V gene. V shed 8 bases and J shed 4 bases, with 12 bases lying between them. CDR3 region: CASLAGRNQPQHF. DNA for the CDR3: TGTGCCAGCCTAGCGGGGCGAAATCAGCCCCAGCATTTT.

The chain links TRBV28 to TRBJ1-1; 10 nucleotides match TRBD1. Germline CDR1 reads MDHEN; CDR2 reads SYDVKM. The CDR3 extends over 16 amino acids. V was pared by 10 bases and J by 2 bases, with 13 bases of the junction left unmatched. The CDR3 DNA sequence: TGTGCCACCGCCGGGACAGGGGTGATAAAAAACACTGAAGCTTTCTTT. Protein: CATAGTGVIKNTEAFF.

The chain couples TRBV2 to TRBJ1-5, with D possibly TRBD1 on 5 matching bases. Germline CDR1 SNHLY, CDR2 FYNNEI. The CDR3 runs to 14 residues. V dropped 6 bases and J dropped 6 bases, with 15 bases sitting between them. The CDR3 nucleotides read TGTGCCAGCAGCGGGACGGGGGGAAGTCAGCCCCAGCATTTT. Translation: CASSGTGGSQPQHF.

The rearrangement joins TRBV12-5 to TRBJ2-5; maybe TRBD2 (6 bases). Per the germline V gene, CDR1 is LGHNT and CDR2 is FRNRAP. The CDR3 contains 15 residues. The V end lost 8 bases, the J end lost 1 base, and 17 bases lay between the germline ends. CDR3 in DNA: TGTGCTAGTTCCTCCTCCGGGGGATCCCAAGAGACCCAGTACTTC. Protein sequence: CASSSSGGSQETQYF.

As DNA, the CDR3 is TGTGCCACCAGTGACCGGGACTGGGCCGGGGAGCTGTTTTTT. This encodes CATSDRDWAGELFF. V is TRBV24-1 and J is TRBJ2-2; tentative D call: TRBD2 (6 bases). This CDR3 is 14 amino acids long. Trimming pared 4 bases from V and 6 bases from J, leaving 11 bases between. From germline, CDR1 is KGHDR and CDR2 SFDVKD.

This rearrangement joins TRBV5-1 to TRBJ1-5; 12 bases map to TRBD1. Looked up from germline, CDR1 is SGHRS and CDR2 is YFSETQ. CDR3 length: 16 residues. The junction had 9 bases not matched to a gene; V was cut back by 4 bases and J by 7 bases. CDR3 in DNA: TGCGCCAGCAGCCCCGGGACAGGGGGCAACGAGCAGCCCCAGCATTTT. It translates to CASSPGTGGNEQPQHF.

The rearrangement links TRBV6-2 or TRBV6-3 to TRBJ2-1; 7 nucleotides agree with TRBD2. Germline CDR1 and CDR2: MNHEY and SVGEGT. Trimming took 2 bases from V and 9 from J; bases not matched to a gene: 7. The CDR3 covers 14 residues. This chain's CDR3 is CASSYLGLAGEQFF. As DNA, the CDR3 is TGTGCCAGCAGTTACCTAGGCTTAGCGGGTGAGCAGTTCTTC.

The genes are TRBV5-1 and TRBJ1-1; 7 nucleotides align to TRBD1. After removal of 0 bases from V and 0 bases from J, the junction contained 5 bases not matched to a gene. Germline-derived CDR1 and CDR2 are SGHRS and YFSETQ. The CDR3 runs to 16 residues. CDR3 protein: CASSLEYRGMNTEAFF. The CDR3 DNA sequence: TGCGCCAGCAGCTTGGAATACAGGGGAATGAACACTGAAGCTTTCTTT.

The rearrangement joins TRBV9 to TRBJ2-6; tentative D call: TRBD1 (6 bases). The length of the CDR3 is 16 residues. The germline V and J ends were trimmed by 3 bases and 1 base, with 11 bases remaining between them. From germline, CDR1 is SGDLS and CDR2 YYNGEE. The CDR3: CASSGNRVSGANVLTF. The CDR3 region has the DNA TGTGCCAGCAGCGGAAACAGGGTTTCTGGGGCCAACGTCCTGACTTTC.

This chain's CDR3 is CASRRQGNTQYF. DNA of the CDR3: TGTGCCAGCAGGCGACAGGGAAATACGCAGTATTTT. The chain carries TRBV5-8 and TRBJ2-3; 7 bases map to TRBD1. After removal of 5 bases from V and 7 bases from J, the junction contained 4 bases not matched to a gene. The CDR3 totals 12 residues. CDR1 is SGHTS and CDR2 is YDEGEE in the germline V gene.

The V gene is TRBV6-2 or TRBV6-3, the J gene TRBJ2-1; TRBD1 agrees at 7 bases. Trimming cost V 6 bases and J 6 bases; bases outside gene matches: 5. CDR3 size: 13 residues. The germline V gene has CDR1 MNHEY and CDR2 SVGEGT. The CDR3 sequence: CASSPDRVNEQFF. The CDR3 coding sequence is TGTGCCAGCAGCCCAGACAGGGTCAATGAGCAGTTCTTC.

V and J are TRBV6-2 or TRBV6-3 and TRBJ2-3; D is undetermined. CDR3 length: 19 amino acids. V lost 0 bases and J 0 bases, leaving 19 bases between the germline ends. CDR1 is MNHEY, CDR2 SVGEGT, per germline. CDR3 nucleotide sequence: TGTGCCAGCAGTTACTCGAGTAGTTTTTCGGTTTCTAGCACAGATACGCAGTATTTT. Translation: CASSYSSSFSVSSTDTQYF.

V gene TRBV7-2 combines with J gene TRBJ2-1, with 7 bases identical to TRBD2. The CDR3 is made up of 13 amino acids. Germline V gene sequence: CDR1 SGHTA, CDR2 FQGNSA. V was clipped by 7 bases and J by 10 bases; unmatched bases: 10. The chain's CDR3 is CASTGTKSREQFF. The CDR3 region has the DNA TGTGCCAGCACCGGGACTAAAAGCAGAGAGCAGTTCTTC.

The J gene is TRBJ2-3, the V gene TRBV7-2, with TRBD2 matching over 15 bases. CDR3 length equals 18 residues. Germline V lookup: CDR1 SGHTA, CDR2 FQGNSA. With V trimmed by 5 bases and J by 0 bases, 6 bases remained unmatched. The CDR3 here is CASSLWTSGRASTDTQYF. CDR3 DNA sequence: TGTGCCAGCAGCCTCTGGACTAGCGGGAGGGCTAGCACAGATACGCAGTATTTT.

V usage is TRBV19 and J usage is TRBJ1-2; 7 bases fit TRBD1. Per germline, CDR1 LNHDA and CDR2 SQIVND (reference sequence). The CDR3 has 15 amino acids. Trimming took 5 bases from V and 9 from J; bases not matched to a gene: 15. The CDR3 sequence: CASSAPGTAFGSYTF. In nucleotides, the CDR3 is TGTGCCAGTAGTGCCCCAGGGACAGCGTTTGGGAGCTACACCTTC.

In its sample, this clone was seen once. This chain connects TRBV6-5 to TRBJ2-7; D perhaps matches TRBD2 (5 bases). This CDR3 has 13 amino acids. V lost 6 bases and J 2 bases, leaving 11 bases between the germline ends. CDR1 MNHEY and CDR2 SVGAGI come from the germline V gene. CDR3 in DNA: TGTGCCAGCAGGGACGGGATCCCCTACGAGCAGTACTTC. This translates into CASRDGIPYEQYF.

On this clone: This same CDR3 is encoded by further DNA sequences in the sample. V gene TRBV6-5 combines with J gene TRBJ1-5, with 9 bases identical to TRBD1. The CDR3 length is 14 residues. Germline V CDR1 and CDR2: MNHEY, SVGAGI. V shed 5 bases and J 5 bases; nucleotides not matched to a gene: 4. The CDR3 is CASSPGQGYQPQHF. The DNA of the CDR3 is TGTGCCAGCAGTCCGGGACAGGGCTATCAGCCCCAGCATTTT.